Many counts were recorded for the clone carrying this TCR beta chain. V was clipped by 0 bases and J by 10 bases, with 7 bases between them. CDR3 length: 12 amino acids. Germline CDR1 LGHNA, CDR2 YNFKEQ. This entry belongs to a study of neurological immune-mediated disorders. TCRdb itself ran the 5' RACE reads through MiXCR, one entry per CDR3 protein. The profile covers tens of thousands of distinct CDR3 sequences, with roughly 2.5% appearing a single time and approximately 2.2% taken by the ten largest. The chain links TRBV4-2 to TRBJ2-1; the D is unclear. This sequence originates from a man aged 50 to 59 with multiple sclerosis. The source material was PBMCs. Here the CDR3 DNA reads TGTGCCAGCAGCCAAGATGTTGGGGAGCAGTTCTTC. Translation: CASSQDVGEQFF.